The 21 T cell receptor beta chains in this list originate from one sample, sequenced in a study of STAT3 mutations in large granular lymphocyte leukemia. Study observations and caveats: Every T-cell large granular lymphocyte leukemia patient had at least one immunodominant TCR beta clonotype.

No antigen has been assigned to these receptors. Profiled with immunoSEQ multiplex PCR; TCRdb holds only in-frame clones, not every one. The sample consists of roughly 40,000 clones, around 80% of them appearing once. Specimen: PBMCs. The receptors were sampled from a human donor with T large granular lymphocyte leukemia. Some clones in this sample may be carry-over from other donors' samples.

The chain joins TRBV5-1 to TRBJ1-4, with 7 bases fitting TRBD1. The V and J ends lost 0 bases and 3 bases, in that order; junction bases with no gene match: 8. The CDR3 extends over 17 amino acids. Germline CDR1 and CDR2: SGHRS and YFSETQ. This chain's CDR3 is CASSLDRGQGSNEKLFF. The CDR3 nucleotides read TGCGCCAGCAGCTTGGATAGGGGGCAGGGATCTAATGAAAAACTGTTTTTT. Full variable domain (outside the CDR3, taken from reference TRBV5-1 and TRBJ1-4): KAGVTQTPRYLIKTRGQQVTLSCSPISGHRSVSWYQQTPGQGLQFLFEYFSETQRNKGNFPGRFSGRQFSNSRSEMNVSTLELGDSALYLCASSLDRGQGSNEKLFFGSGTQLSVL.

The chain carries TRBV27 and TRBJ1-1; 8 nucleotides agree with TRBD1. Germline-derived CDR1 and CDR2 are MNHEY and SMNVEV (reference sequence). J lost 4 bases, V lost 3 bases, and 4 bases had no gene match. CDR3 size: 14 residues. CDR3 in amino acids: CASSLYRGSTEAFF. The CDR3 DNA sequence: TGTGCCAGCAGTTTGTACAGGGGGAGCACTGAAGCTTTCTTT.

This clone turned up a few times. The gene calls are TRBV27 and TRBJ2-1, with TRBD2 as a possible D gene (5 bases). V was clipped by 5 bases and J by 1 base, with 12 bases between them. The CDR3 has 15 residues. Looked up from germline, CDR1 is MNHEY and CDR2 is SMNVEV (reference sequence). CDR3 DNA: TGTGCCAGCAGTCTCCTCCGGACTTCCTACAATGAGCAGTTCTTC. Protein sequence: CASSLLRTSYNEQFF.

This chain connects TRBV7-8 to TRBJ2-1, with D hard to call. Trimming pared 8 bases from V and 10 bases from J, leaving 9 bases between. This CDR3 is 10 amino acids long. In germline, CDR1 is SGHVS, CDR2 FQNEAQ. The DNA of the CDR3 is TGTGCCAGCGGCGACTGGGAGCAGTTCTTC. Amino acids: CASGDWEQFF.

The chain employs TRBV7-2 and TRBJ1-6; no reliable D call. Between the trimmed V and J ends, which lost 2 bases and 11 bases, there was a span of 13 bases. This CDR3 region has 14 residues. CDR1 SGHTA and CDR2 FQGNSA come from the germline V gene. CDR3 sequence (DNA): TGTGCCAGCAGCTTACTACTGCCGGCTGCACCCCTCCACTTT. Translating it yields CASSLLLPAAPLHF.

This clone was seen just once. This chain joins TRBV7-9 and TRBJ2-1; D is perhaps TRBD2 (6 bases). The CDR3 extends over 17 amino acids. Germline CDR1 and CDR2: SEHNR and FQNEAQ (reference sequence). V was shortened by 1 base and J by 4 bases, with 17 bases between the two germline ends. The CDR3 spells CASSLVIGGYVYNEQFF. In nucleotides, the CDR3 is TGTGCCAGCAGCTTAGTTATCGGGGGATACGTGTACAATGAGCAGTTCTTC.

The rearrangement joins TRBV5-1 to TRBJ2-3, with 11 bases identical to TRBD2. The CDR3 has 20 residues. The J segment lost 2 bases and the V segment lost 1 base, leaving 15 bases of the junction unmatched. From germline, CDR1 is SGHRS and CDR2 YFSETQ. As DNA, the CDR3 is TGCGCCAGCAGCTTGCCTATACTAGCGGGGGACCAAGGCGCCACAGATACGCAGTATTTT. Translating gives CASSLPILAGDQGATDTQYF.

V usage is TRBV5-6 and J usage is TRBJ2-7; a possible D gene is TRBD2 (6 bases). V lost 4 bases and J 5 bases, leaving 22 bases between the germline ends. The CDR3 covers 16 residues. Germline CDR1 and CDR2: SGHDT and YYEEEE. The CDR3 here is CASSQGWVGKRDEQYV. The CDR3 DNA reads TGTGCCAGCAGCCAAGGTTGGGTGGGAAAGCGGGACGAGCAGTACGTC.

The chain carries TRBV27 and TRBJ1-2, with a possible D match to TRBD1 (6 bases). The CDR3 loop spans 12 amino acids. The V and J ends lost 5 bases and 8 bases respectively, with 12 bases between them. Germline CDR1 reads MNHEY; CDR2 reads SMNVEV (reference sequence). Here the CDR3 reads CASSGSGVGYTF. CDR3 DNA sequence: TGTGCCAGCAGTGGTTCAGGGGTCGGCTACACCTTC.

The chain has TRBV29-1 and TRBJ1-1, with 10 bases fitting TRBD1. V was pared by 7 bases and J by 0 bases, with 2 bases of the junction left unmatched. Germline lookup yields CDR1 SQVTM and CDR2 ANQGSEA. This CDR3 has 13 residues. The CDR3 spells CSGGTGVNTEAFF. The CDR3 DNA reads as TGCAGCGGCGGGACAGGGGTGAACACTGAAGCTTTCTTT.

V and J are TRBV11-2 and TRBJ2-7; 14 nucleotides agree with TRBD2. V dropped 5 bases and J dropped 4; count of bases not matched to a gene: 13. The CDR3 is 18 amino acids. Germline values: CDR1 SGHAT, CDR2 FQNNGV. This CDR3 is CASSLGTSGGAVQYEQYF. In DNA form, the CDR3 reads TGTGCCAGCAGCCTCGGGACTAGCGGGGGAGCTGTCCAGTACGAGCAGTACTTC.

The rearrangement links TRBV5-8 to TRBJ1-5; the match to TRBD1 covers 10 bases. CDR3 length: 18 amino acids. J was trimmed by 0 bases and V by 4 bases; bases with no gene match: 10. Per germline, CDR1 SGHTS and CDR2 YDEGEE. The CDR3 DNA sequence: TGTGCCAGCAGCCGGAGGGGGACAGGGGTCTATAGCAATCAGCCCCAGCATTTT. Its protein is CASSRRGTGVYSNQPQHF.

The V call is TRBV20-1, the J call TRBJ1-2; D gene unclear. The CDR3 covers 11 residues. CDR1 is DFQATT and CDR2 is SNEGSKA in the germline V gene (reference sequence). Trimming stripped 7 bases from V and 1 base from J, with 7 bases between. CDR3 in amino acids: CSGPVNYGYTF. CDR3 bases: TGCAGTGGCCCGGTTAACTATGGCTACACCTTC.

This chain uses TRBV19 with TRBJ1-1, with D unresolved. V was shortened by 1 base and J by 11 bases, with 8 bases between the two germline ends. Looked up from germline, CDR1 is LNHDA and CDR2 is SQIVND (reference sequence). CDR3 size: 11 residues. The chain's CDR3 is CASSIGWIAFF. The CDR3 coding sequence is TGTGCCAGTAGTATAGGTTGGATCGCTTTCTTT.

The table lists this clone with a count of one. J is TRBJ1-2 and V is TRBV5-1, with 9 bases lining up with TRBD1. Germline lookup yields CDR1 SGHRS and CDR2 YFSETQ. CDR3 length equals 13 residues. The trim removed 1 base at V and 7 bases at J, leaving 2 bases unmatched. DNA for the CDR3: TGCGCCAGCAGCTTGCGGGACAGGGCTGGCTACACCTTC. It codes for CASSLRDRAGYTF.

The rearrangement links TRBV28 to TRBJ2-4; D might be TRBD1 (6 bases). Germline V gene data show CDR1 as MDHEN and CDR2 as SYDVKM. This CDR3 has 14 residues. Trimming took 2 bases from V and 7 from J, leaving 12 bases between them. In DNA form, the CDR3 reads TGTGCCAGCAGTTTAAGAGGGGGAGCGAACATTCAGTACTTC. Its translation is CASSLRGGANIQYF.

The genes are TRBV5-1 and TRBJ2-6, with a tentative D call TRBD1 (5 bases). Per the germline V gene, CDR1 is SGHRS and CDR2 is YFSETQ. Trimming removed 3 bases at V and 2 bases at J, with 12 bases between. This CDR3 is built from 16 residues. This chain's CDR3 is CASSWPSGTGANVLTF. For the CDR3, the DNA is TGCGCCAGCAGCTGGCCCTCAGGGACTGGGGCCAACGTCCTGACTTTC.

The J gene is TRBJ2-5, the V gene TRBV20-1, with no clear D. The CDR3 contains 11 residues. Per the germline V gene, CDR1 is DFQATT and CDR2 is SNEGSKA (reference sequence). V was pared by 3 bases and J by 5 bases, with 7 bases between. CDR3 region: CSASLGETQYF. The CDR3 DNA follows: TGCAGTGCTAGTCTGGGGGAGACCCAGTACTTC.

The V gene is TRBV28, the J gene TRBJ2-6; D is perhaps TRBD2 (6 bases). Germline assignment: CDR1 MDHEN and CDR2 SYDVKM. V lost 6 bases, J lost 0 bases, and 9 bases lay in between. This CDR3 has 15 residues. CDR3 sequence: CASRPRGSGANVLTF. The CDR3, as DNA: TGTGCCAGCAGGCCGCGGGGCTCTGGGGCCAACGTCCTGACTTTC.

The chain employs TRBV6-5 and TRBJ1-3; no definite D call. The germline CDR1 and CDR2 sequences are MNHEY and SVGAGI. The V end lost 1 base, the J end lost 0 bases, and 10 bases lay between the germline ends. The CDR3 sequence is 16 residues long. In nucleotides, the CDR3 is TGTGCCAGCAGTTACTTGCCCCCCAGCTCTGGAAACACCATATATTTT. It translates to CASSYLPPSSGNTIYF.

This chain joins TRBV6-1 and TRBJ2-7; no clear D gene. Germline V lookup: CDR1 MNHNS, CDR2 SASEGT. CDR3 length equals 15 residues. Trimming cost V 1 base and J 2 bases, with 12 bases left between them. The CDR3 region has the DNA TGTGCCAGCAGTGAAGAAACCGGGTTTACCTACGAGCAGTACTTC. It is translated as CASSEETGFTYEQYF.